This T cell receptor beta chain was obtained from a study of OX40 agonist ivuxolimab in advanced cancers. On the study more broadly: Every 2 weeks, patients got intravenous ivuxolimab at one of six dose levels (0.01-10 mg/kg).

The repertoire was sequenced with immunoSEQ multiplex PCR; TCRdb's copy has only in-frame clones and lacks some. This sample has about 22,000 clones, with 65% to 80% found just once. The ends were cut back, 8 bases at V and 3 bases at J, with 11 bases in the middle. Germline CDR1 is SEHNR and CDR2 is FQNEAQ (reference sequence). This CDR3 contains 12 residues. Blood was sampled at baseline, cycle 4 day 1, and cycle 7 day 1. V and J are TRBV7-9 and TRBJ2-7, with a weak D call TRBD2 (5 bases). The sequencing used CD4+ or CD8+ T cells sorted from blood, collected in a trial of the OX40 agonist ivuxolimab. The sequence came from an adult with an advanced solid tumor such as melanoma, head and neck, liver or kidney cancer. CDR3: CASGGLRYEQYF. The CDR3 DNA sequence: TGTGCCAGCGGTGGACTGCGCTACGAGCAGTACTTC.